Listed below are T cell receptor beta chains from one sample, sequenced in a study of cytomegalovirus exposure and HLA in healthy donors. Generated by immunoSEQ multiplex PCR, the TCRdb table keeps only in-frame clones and is missing some. The data show around 140,000 clones, roughly 80% seen once. Input material: PBMCs. Receptors were obtained from a middle-aged man in good health and CMV-seronegative. Each CDR3 is given with its conserved first and last residue. The D gene is left open where the match is weak. Some rows mark clone size as missing; the rest say once, few, many or name a class of expanded clone.

v_gene	j_gene	d_gene	abundance	CDR3nt	CDR3aa
TRBV7-9	TRBJ1-1	.	.	TGTGCCAGCGGGGCGAATGGAGTAGTGAACACTGAAGCTTTCTTT	CASGANGVVNTEAFF
TRBV9	TRBJ2-2	.	.	TGTGCCAGCAGCGTTATGGGGAGCGGCGGGGAGCTGTTTTTT	CASSVMGSGGELFF
TRBV5-6	TRBJ2-2	TRBD2	.	TGTGCCAGCAGCTTGGAATGGGAGGGTATTGACACCGGGGAGCTGTTTTTT	CASSLEWEGIDTGELFF
TRBV6-6	TRBJ2-3	.	.	TGTGCCAGCATCGAAGGACACAGAACAGATACGCAGTATTTT	CASIEGHRTDTQYF
TRBV6-5	TRBJ1-1	.	.	TGTGCCAGCAGCCGGGTTGAGACTTTGAACACTGAAGCTTTCTTT	CASSRVETLNTEAFF
TRBV9	TRBJ1-1	.	.	TGTGCCAGCAGCCCTCCAGGGGTCGATCTAAACACTGAAGCTTTCTTT	CASSPPGVDLNTEAFF
TRBV28	TRBJ1-2	TRBD1	.	TGTGCCAGCAGTTTATATTTGAGACAGGGACTCGGGAACTATGGCTACACCTTC	CASSLYLRQGLGNYGYTF
TRBV29-1	TRBJ1-2	TRBD1	.	TGCAGCGCCCGCACCGGGGGCAGGGGGGCTGGCTACACCTTC	CSARTGGRGAGYTF
TRBV28	TRBJ1-1	.	.	TGTGCCAGCACAGAGGGGGGGGTTGAAGCTTTCTTT	CASTEGGVEAFF
TRBV7-3	TRBJ1-6	.	few	TGTGCCAGCACCTCTGGAGGTAATTCCCCCCTCCACTTT	CASTSGGNSPLHF